The clone carrying this T cell receptor beta chain was observed a few times. Its target is unknown. This entry is derived from a study of regulatory T cells in long-lasting Graves disease. At the level of the study: The criterion for persistent Graves' disease was over 5 years of antithyroid drugs with positive TSH receptor antibodies. Study-wide results and limits: Persistent disease preferred TRBV28, TRBJ1-2 and TRBJ2-5; new disease, TRBV20-1 and TRBJ2-1.

Per the germline V gene, CDR1 is SGHRS and CDR2 is YFSETQ. CDR3 length equals 16 residues. After removal of 3 bases from V and 4 bases from J, the junction contained 11 bases not matched to a gene. Arm-PCR of CDR3 regions and iRepertoire HTBI primers were used to build TCR beta libraries. Per the authors' pipeline: Identified segments across samples numbered fewer than 80 TRBV and more than 11 TRBJ. TCRdb fed the multiplex PCR reads into MiXCR, producing one record per CDR3 protein. Here the V and J calls rest on TCRdb's processing, not on the authors' analysis. The data hold some 420,000 distinct CDR3 sequences, with less than 25% observed a single time. Time point noted: persistent/refractory GD, antithyroid drugs over 5 years with positive TRAb. RNA isolated from PBMCs was used to make the TCR library. Per American Thyroid Association guidelines, Graves' disease was diagnosed.

The chain combines TRBV5-1 with TRBJ1-2; 8 positions match TRBD1. The TCR comes from a female donor with Graves disease. Sequencing was performed on peripheral blood mononuclear cells (PBMCs), taken when the disease was refractory, from a patient treated with antithyroid drugs. Written as DNA, the CDR3 is TGCGCCAGCAGCTGGGACAGGCCATGGCGGGCCTATGGCTACACCTTC. As protein: CASSWDRPWRAYGYTF.